This TCR beta chain was captured in a study of cytomegalovirus exposure and HLA in healthy donors. Nominally healthy donors provided the samples, though records likely missed some immune exposures. The CDR3 length is 15 residues. Deletions cut 3 bases from V and 0 bases from J, with 11 bases between. Germline V gene lookup returns CDR1 MDHEN and CDR2 SYDVKM. PCR employed 60 Vbeta and 13 Jbeta primers. The repertoire was sequenced with immunoSEQ multiplex PCR; TCRdb's copy has only in-frame clones and lacks some. Among some 190,000 clones listed, about four fifths were seen once. Concerning this clone itself: The antigen remains undetermined.

Study-wide results and caveats: In a later analysis, DRB1 alleles had the most associated TCRs; HLA-C alleles the fewest. The dataset shows that most TCR sequences were rare, while some public TCRs occurred in many donors. Prior analysis indicated that the majority of TCR beta V segments exhibited productivity approximately 87% or approximately 30% of the time.

This chain links TRBV28 with TRBJ1-2; tentative D call: TRBD1 (5 bases). The source material was PBMCs. This clonotype originated in a man aged 30 to 39 in good health and CMV-seropositive. CDR3 nucleotide sequence: TGTGCCAGCAGTTTGGGGGGGGGTTCTAACTATGGCTACACCTTC. Amino acids: CASSLGGGSNYGYTF.